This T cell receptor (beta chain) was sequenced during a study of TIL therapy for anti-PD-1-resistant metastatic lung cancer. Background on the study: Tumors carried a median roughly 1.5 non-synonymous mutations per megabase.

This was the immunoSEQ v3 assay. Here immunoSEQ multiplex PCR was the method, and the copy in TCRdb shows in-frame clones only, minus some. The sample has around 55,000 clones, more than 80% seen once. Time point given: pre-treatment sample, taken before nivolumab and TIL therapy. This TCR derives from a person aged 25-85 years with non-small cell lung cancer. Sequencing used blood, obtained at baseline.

The DNA for the CDR3 is TGTGCCAGCAGCTTAGGGGTCATGGAGACTTTCTTT. Its protein is CASSLGVMETFF. J is TRBJ1-1 and V is TRBV7-2; D gene unclear. Trimming stripped 1 base from V and 12 bases from J, with 12 bases between. Germline lookup yields CDR1 SGHTA and CDR2 FQGNSA. The CDR3 consists of 12 residues.